This T cell receptor (beta chain) was captured in a study of CD4 T cells in relation to SARS-CoV-2 and coronaviruses. Notes on the study in general: Each donor contributed either pre-pandemic or post-infection samples, not both. In roughly two thirds of donors, memory CD4+ clonotypes crossrecognized SARS-CoV-2 and at least one common cold coronavirus spike. SARS-CoV-2-driven expansion was significantly weaker in crossreactive than monoreactive clones.

There are 12 residues in the CDR3. From germline, CDR1 is SGHDN and CDR2 FVKESK. Trimming removed 4 bases from V and 6 bases from J, with 4 bases in between. Deep TCR-beta sequencing used DNA from uncultured naive and memory CD4+ T cells. Sequencing was performed with immunoSEQ multiplex PCR; in TCRdb, only in-frame clones are kept and a portion is missing. Here the sample spans 60,000 to 85,000 clones, approximately 95% being singletons. This clone came up once. Its antigen is still unknown. The unexposed donors gave CD4+ T cells in 2011-2018, prior to COVID-19. V gene TRBV14 combines with J gene TRBJ1-6, with unresolved D. Sequencing was carried out using naive CD4+ T cells from PBMCs. Subset specified: naive CD4+ T cells isolated by negative enrichment. This clonotype originated in a human donor in good health. The CDR3 spells CASSRGNSPLHF. The CDR3 nucleotides read TGTGCCAGCAGCCGGGGTAATTCACCCCTCCACTTT.